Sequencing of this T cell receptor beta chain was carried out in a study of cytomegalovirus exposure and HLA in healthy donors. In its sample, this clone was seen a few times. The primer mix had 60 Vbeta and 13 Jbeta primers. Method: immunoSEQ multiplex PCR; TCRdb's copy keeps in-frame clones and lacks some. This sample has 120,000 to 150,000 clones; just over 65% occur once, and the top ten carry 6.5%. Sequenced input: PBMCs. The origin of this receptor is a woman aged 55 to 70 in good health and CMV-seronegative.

The CDR3 bases are TGTGCCAGCAGCTTAAAGACTAGCGGGAGTGTAAATGACAATGAGCAGTTCTTC. Its protein is CASSLKTSGSVNDNEQFF. The chain is built from TRBV7-6 and TRBJ2-1; 12 bases agree with TRBD2. The germline V gene encodes CDR1 SGHVS and CDR2 FNYEAQ. This CDR3 region has 18 residues. Germline trimming cut 2 bases from V and 5 bases from J; bases unmatched to any gene: 10.